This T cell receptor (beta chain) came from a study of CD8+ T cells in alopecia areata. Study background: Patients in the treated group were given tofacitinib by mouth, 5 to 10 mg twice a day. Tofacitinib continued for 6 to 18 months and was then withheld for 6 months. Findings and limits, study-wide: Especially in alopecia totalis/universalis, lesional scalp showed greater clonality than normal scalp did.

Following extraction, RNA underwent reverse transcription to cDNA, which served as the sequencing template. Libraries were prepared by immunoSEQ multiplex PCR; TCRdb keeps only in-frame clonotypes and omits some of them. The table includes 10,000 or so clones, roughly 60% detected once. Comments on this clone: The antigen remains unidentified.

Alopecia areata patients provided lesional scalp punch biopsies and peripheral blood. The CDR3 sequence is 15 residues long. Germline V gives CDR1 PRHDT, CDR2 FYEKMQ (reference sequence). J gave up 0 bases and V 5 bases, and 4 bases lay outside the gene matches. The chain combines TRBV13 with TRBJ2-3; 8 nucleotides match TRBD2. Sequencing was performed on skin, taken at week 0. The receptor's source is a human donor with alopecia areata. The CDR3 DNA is TGTGCCAGCAGCCCTGGGACTAGTAGCACAGATACGCAGTATTTT. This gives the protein CASSPGTSSTDTQYF.